This passage covers 14 T cell receptor beta chains from one sample sequenced in a study of glioma-infiltrating T cells. Using RNA template, CDR3s of TCR alpha and beta were amplified with iRepertoire arm-PCR. TCRdb recomputed calls from the multiplex PCR reads with MiXCR, one row per CDR3 protein. The top ten clones hold 12% of a sample with about 380,000 distinct CDR3 sequences, approximately 42% of them seen once. Material: glioma tissue, nonneoplastic brain tissue, or PBMCs (not recorded which). The receptors shown here come from a human donor with low-grade glioma or glioblastoma, undergoing nonglioma brain surgery, or in good health (not recorded which).

The genes are TRBV27 and TRBJ2-1, with D maybe TRBD2 (5 bases). This CDR3 has 16 residues. The V end lost 0 bases, the J end lost 3 bases, and 12 bases lay between the germline ends. Germline CDR1 is MNHEY and CDR2 is SMNVEV (reference sequence). Here the CDR3 DNA reads TGTGCCAGCAGTTTATCGGGCGGTGGAGGCTACAATGAGCAGTTCTTC. Translation: CASSLSGGGGYNEQFF.

There are many counts of this clonotype. The gene calls are TRBV6-6 and TRBJ1-5; D is perhaps TRBD1 (5 bases). Germline-derived CDR1 and CDR2 are MNHNY and SVGAGI (reference sequence). The CDR3 is 13 residues long. The V and J ends lost 0 bases and 11 bases respectively, with 11 bases between them. CDR3: CASSYSFKGAQHF. In DNA, the CDR3 is TGTGCCAGCAGTTACTCGTTTAAAGGGGCCCAGCATTTT.

The rearrangement links TRBV4-1 to TRBJ2-7; maybe TRBD1 (5 bases). V gave up 5 bases and J gave up 5 bases, with 13 bases separating them. The CDR3 runs 13 residues. Germline CDR1 MGHRA, CDR2 YSYEKL. The CDR3 protein is CASSRGPRDEQYF. The CDR3 bases are TGCGCCAGCAGCAGAGGCCCCAGGGACGAGCAGTACTTC.

This clonotype appeared many times. The chain employs TRBV6-2 or TRBV6-3 and TRBJ2-4; D gene ambiguous. The germline gives CDR1 MNHEY, CDR2 SVGEGT. V was clipped by 4 bases and J by 0 bases, with 7 bases between them. The CDR3 has 14 residues. This chain's CDR3 is CASSFTLAKNIQYF. CDR3 nucleotide sequence: TGTGCCAGCAGTTTTACGCTAGCCAAAAACATTCAGTACTTC.

On this clonotype: An end of the junction differs from the germline gene, which may be a read error. The chain couples TRBV27 to TRBJ2-1, with D unresolved. CDR3 length equals 18 residues. CDR1 is MNHEY and CDR2 is SMNVEV in the germline V gene (reference sequence). The CDR3 DNA reads as TGTGCCAGTATTCGGGCCTTCGACTCCCCAGGAATATACAGTGAGCAGTTCTTC. Translation gives CASIRAFDSPGIYSEQFF.

This clonotype occurred many times. DNA for the CDR3: TGTGCCAGCAGTGCCGAAGTGGGGACAGGCTCCTACGAGCAGTACTTC. Its translation is CASSAEVGTGSYEQYF. The V call is TRBV6-1, the J call TRBJ2-7; TRBD1 aligns across 8 bases. The CDR3 is made up of 16 amino acids. Germline loops: CDR1 MNHNS, CDR2 SASEGT. The ends lost 4 bases at V and 0 bases at J; junction bases unmatched: 8.

A remark on this clonotype: Possible read error: a much larger clone is one base away. The chain has TRBV20-1 and TRBJ2-5; possibly TRBD1 or TRBD2 for D (5 bases each). Germline-derived CDR1 and CDR2 are DFQATT and SNEGSKA (reference sequence). The CDR3 contains 13 residues. The V end was cut by 1 base, the J end by 11 bases, with 17 bases between. The CDR3 DNA sequence: TGCAGTGCTAGAGTCTGGGGGAGTCAAGAGCAGTACTTC. As protein: CSARVWGSQEQYF.

This sequence joins TRBV27 and TRBJ1-5; no clear D. Germline CDR1 is MNHEY and CDR2 is SMNVEV (reference sequence). CDR3 length: 17 amino acids. Trimming removed 1 base from V and 0 bases from J, with 13 bases in between. CDR3 DNA sequence: TGTGCCAGCAGTTTATTGCCGGATTTATATAGCAATCAGCCCCAGCATTTT. It specifies CASSLLPDLYSNQPQHF.

Concerning this clonotype: One junction end disagrees with the germline gene, perhaps due to a read error. The chain combines TRBV7-2 with TRBJ2-3; D is undetermined. Germline V gene lookup returns CDR1 SGHTA and CDR2 FQGNSA. There are 14 residues in the CDR3. CDR3 DNA: TGTGCCCGCAGCTTAGATGGACCCTTGGATACGCAGTACTTT. The encoded protein is CARSLDGPLDTQYF.

This sequence joins TRBV28 and TRBJ2-3; no reliable D call. The V and J ends lost 8 bases and 4 bases respectively, with 10 bases between them. In germline, CDR1 is MDHEN, CDR2 SYDVKM. The length of the CDR3 is 12 residues. The CDR3 region is CASGWVADTQYF. The CDR3 DNA sequence: TGTGCCAGCGGGTGGGTCGCAGATACGCAGTATTTT.

This clonotype was counted ten times or more. The chain carries TRBV6-2 or TRBV6-3 and TRBJ1-3, with 8 bases identical to TRBD1. V lost 7 bases, J lost 1 base, and 3 bases stayed unmatched. Germline CDR1 MNHEY, CDR2 SVGEGT. CDR3 size: 14 residues. CDR3 in DNA: TGTGCCAGCACCCGGGACAGGTCTGGAAACACCATATATTTT. It codes for CASTRDRSGNTIYF.

The chain links TRBV7-9 to TRBJ1-1, with no clear D. V lost 5 bases and J lost 0, with 10 bases in between. The germline V gene encodes CDR1 SEHNR and CDR2 FQNEAQ (reference sequence). CDR3 length equals 14 residues. Here the CDR3 DNA reads TGTGCCAGCAGCCCGTCTTTGGTGAACACTGAAGCTTTCTTT. Its translation is CASSPSLVNTEAFF.

On this clonotype itself: A much larger clone is a single base away; this may be a read error. The V gene is TRBV27, the J gene TRBJ2-7; no clear D gene. The CDR3 consists of 14 residues. Between the trimmed V and J ends, which lost 2 bases and 3 bases, there was a span of 11 bases. Per the germline V gene, CDR1 is MNHEY and CDR2 is SMNVEV (reference sequence). The CDR3 sequence: CASSLEGPLYEQYF. For the CDR3, the DNA is TGTGCCAGCAGTTTAGAAGGGCCTCTCTACGAGCAGTACTTC.

This clonotype was recorded at least ten times. This chain links TRBV6-1 with TRBJ1-1; D may be TRBD1 (5 bases). Trimming removed 5 bases at V and 4 bases at J, with 14 bases between. CDR3 length: 14 residues. Per germline, CDR1 MNHNS and CDR2 SASEGT. The CDR3 DNA sequence: TGTGCCAGCAGTCGGGGCGCGAGGGGCACTGAAGCTTTCTTT. Its translation is CASSRGARGTEAFF.